This T cell receptor (beta chain) emerged from a study of tumor-infiltrating lymphocytes in localized non-small cell lung cancer (dated by TCRdb to the early 2020s). As for the study more broadly: The cohort included patients whose samples were collected after neoadjuvant chemotherapy, as well as both smokers and never-smokers and several histologies. The paired tumor versus uninvolved lung comparison of immunoSEQ T-cell fraction included some 57 patients. Each patient contributed resected tumor tissue and uninvolved lung tissue from the same patient, described as non-adjacent to the tumor. The overall ICON cohort comprised more than 130 surgical patients with localized non-small cell lung cancer whose tumors were resected. TCR sequencing was one of several integrated assays, alongside flow cytometry, multiplex immunofluorescence, RNA-seq, exome sequencing and proteomics, applied to the same patients.

The first patient joined ICON in 2016, and enrollment wrapped up when the last patient was enrolled in September 2018. A subcohort of around 77 patients provided fresh tumor and matched uninvolved tissue for in-depth immune analyses, with TCR sequencing among those analyses. DNA for TCR sequencing was isolated from bulk tissue, and no cell sorting was done. The T-cell fraction in tumor and uninvolved lung tissue was provided by TCR sequencing with the immunoSEQ assay. Regarding the original processing steps: In the survival analysis, patients were divided into a high T-cell fraction group (upper tertile) and a low T-cell fraction group (lower two tertiles), and the two groups were compared using a log-rank test. A signed-rank test was used to test differences in T-cell fraction between paired tumor and uninvolved lung samples. Entries here come from immuneACCESS through TCRdb and include only in-frame sequences with V and J called. Some clones fail to appear in such tables; in the studies checked, an unresolved V gene covers under half of the shortfall, and the cause of the remainder is unknown. For V, J and clone size, that table is used; D and trimming come from the DNA. The sample yields about 6,700 clones; 76% were counted once. The top ten clones comprise about 17% of the sample.

Inclusive of the bounding cysteine and phenylalanine, the CDR3 is 16 residues long. The entry retains the CDR3 DNA only, 48 bases that are in frame from base 1. V drops 0 bases and J drops 3 bases, leaving 15 bases in between. CDR1 and CDR2 (SNHLY, FYNNEI) derive from the germline V gene. Note on this clone: This receptor's antigen is unknown. No qualities accompany the bases; no much larger clone lies one base away.

What the work shows at the level of the full study, not this receptor alone: Since assay coverage differed from patient to patient depending on how much tissue was available, TCR sequencing was done for only a subset of the cohort. No difference in TCR-derived T-cell fraction was observed between the flow cytometry-defined immunotypes IM1 (good prognosis) and IM2 (poor prognosis). Consistent with immunofluorescence CD3 counts, TCRbeta sequencing supported greater T cell infiltration in tumors than in uninvolved lung tissue. Because different assays used different pieces of the same tissue, technical variation could not be distinguished from intratumor heterogeneity.

This TCR was sampled from a human donor with non-small cell lung cancer. In this chain, TRBV2 is recombined with TRBJ2-7; the D gene lacks a confident call. The sample comprised uninvolved lung tissue not adjacent to the tumor. The DNA is TGTGCCAGCAGTGAAGCGCTAAAACGTCGGTACTACGAGCAGTACTTC. This is translated as CASSEALKRRYYEQYF.